This paragraph covers one T cell receptor beta chain sequence. Its antigen is not identified. These data come from a study of T cell repertoires in cytomegalovirus infection. Study-wide background: A matching HLA type, together with CMV infection, was signaled by public TCR beta signatures. Notes on the study in general: The ex vivo response showed dominance by HLA-C-restricted CMV-specific TCR beta clonotypes. Summed public TCR beta family frequency identified CMV carriers bearing the relevant HLA.

CDR1 is MDHEN and CDR2 is SYDVKM in the germline V gene. The CDR3 sequence is 15 residues long. V was cut by 6 bases and J by 1 base, with 12 bases left in between. TCRdb processed the reads anew with MiXCR; each CDR3 protein has one entry. This table has over 150,000 distinct CDR3 sequences, about a sixth appearing once. The chain couples TRBV28 to TRBJ2-2; maybe TRBD2 (5 bases). This clonotype was sampled from a human donor in good health (CMV status not recorded). Some clones in this sample may be carry-over from other donors' samples. The sequenced sample consisted of CD8+ T cells from PBMCs. This CDR3 reads CASSSREWNTGELFF. The CDR3 DNA follows: TGTGCCAGCAGCTCAAGGGAGTGGAACACCGGGGAGCTGTTTTTT.